The rows below give T cell receptor beta chains drawn from one sample of a study of cytomegalovirus exposure and HLA in healthy donors. Data came from immunoSEQ multiplex PCR; TCRdb stores just in-frame clones and leaves some out. The table records about 120,000 clones, over 75% of them present only once. Sequenced material: PBMCs. The receptors derive from a woman aged 25 to 45 in good health and CMV-seronegative. Both conserved end residues are part of each CDR3.

v_call: TRBV23-1
cdr3_aa: CASPPPRQGVTPPYGYTF

v_call: TRBV9
cdr3_aa: CASSVGSGGNYGYTF

v_call: TRBV7-6
cdr3_aa: CASSAGGTYEQYF

v_call: TRBV12-5
cdr3_aa: CASVPGLAVKSSYEQYF

v_call: TRBV7-9
cdr3_aa: CASSPWTGLNTEAFF

v_call: TRBV5-7
cdr3_aa: CASSFDRNTNYGYTF

v_call: TRBV19
cdr3_aa: CASIEGGLTNTEAFF

v_call: TRBV19
cdr3_aa: CASSTGRDTEAFF

v_call: TRBV30
cdr3_aa: CAWIPDRGSYEQYF

v_call: TRBV12-5
cdr3_aa: CASGLGQRVGAYGYTF

v_call: TRBV6-1
cdr3_aa: CASSEVRDREETQYF

v_call: TRBV20-1
cdr3_aa: CSARQGREQYF

v_call: TRBV7-9
cdr3_aa: CASSFGTGAQETQYF

v_call: TRBV5-1
cdr3_aa: CASSPDVSAGELFF

v_call: TRBV2
cdr3_aa: CASSTTGVRYNEQFF

v_call: TRBV18
cdr3_aa: CASSPPEGALHYEQYF

v_call: TRBV5-1
cdr3_aa: CASSLGSMNTEAFF

v_call: TRBV19
cdr3_aa: CASSPRQGQTDGYTF

v_call: TRBV6-5
cdr3_aa: CASRTNRAYNEKLFF

v_call: TRBV27
cdr3_aa: CASRPQLASPYGEQFF

v_call: TRBV5-1
cdr3_aa: CASSPEWTSGADTQYF

v_call: TRBV7-8
cdr3_aa: CASSLGGGQGPPVF

v_call: TRBV18
cdr3_aa: CASSPQGATNYEQYF

v_call: TRBV9
cdr3_aa: CASSRLAGDNEQFF

v_call: TRBV10-3
cdr3_aa: CAISERTGMYEQYF

v_call: TRBV5-8
cdr3_aa: CASSLGRGTQYF

v_call: TRBV7-8
cdr3_aa: CASSSRTGNTEAFF

v_call: TRBV7-9
cdr3_aa: CASSGGAPSSYNSPLHF

v_call: TRBV19
cdr3_aa: CASNFRVGNQPQHF

v_call: TRBV7-9
cdr3_aa: CASSLGLAREQYF

v_call: TRBV7-6
cdr3_aa: CASSLQGGSNQPQHF

v_call: TRBV11-2
cdr3_aa: CASSLVNGGTQPQHF

v_call: TRBV6-5
cdr3_aa: CASYGTGGPEAFF

v_call: TRBV7-2
cdr3_aa: CASSLAPLQGETQYF

v_call: TRBV19
cdr3_aa: CASRTRQGYGYTF

v_call: TRBV13
cdr3_aa: CASSFRTGGYNEQFF

v_call: TRBV18
cdr3_aa: CASSPGWDYGNTIYF

v_call: TRBV11-2
cdr3_aa: CASSIERGAADTQYF

v_call: TRBV29-1
cdr3_aa: CSGTTTGTGGEQYF

v_call: TRBV18
cdr3_aa: CASSPLEIPPYEQYF

v_call: TRBV6-5
cdr3_aa: CASSYGTSGYNEQFF

v_call: TRBV2
cdr3_aa: CASRAGLAGARYTQYF

v_call: TRBV30
cdr3_aa: CAWSALSGRGEHGYTF

v_call: TRBV5-6
cdr3_aa: CASSSLQGAGGGYTF

v_call: TRBV7-9
cdr3_aa: CASSLATTGDTQYF

v_call: TRBV2
cdr3_aa: CASSLTSGGYNEQFF

v_call: TRBV19
cdr3_aa: CASKPRPDSGNTQYF

v_call: TRBV6-5
cdr3_aa: CASSGGQGHYGYTF

v_call: TRBV7-8
cdr3_aa: CASSLEERGFVRQAQYF

v_call: TRBV7-3
cdr3_aa: CASSQWGGEKLFF

v_call: TRBV6-5
cdr3_aa: CASRIGGQYQETQYF

v_call: TRBV30
cdr3_aa: CAWSGPQGPSNQPQHF

v_call: TRBV2
cdr3_aa: CASSAWGGGSYNEQFF

v_call: TRBV5-1
cdr3_aa: CASSFGQGVEEKLFF

v_call: TRBV19
cdr3_aa: CASSIVRDRTYGYTF

v_call: TRBV5-1
cdr3_aa: CASSKQGAGVYEQYF

v_call: TRBV10-3
cdr3_aa: CAIRGDRETNTEAFF